The 26 T cell receptor beta chains given below trace back to one sample, sequenced in a study of blood T cell repertoires in COVID-19. Profiled with immunoSEQ multiplex PCR; TCRdb holds only in-frame clones, not every one. The profile shows 150,000 to 180,000 clones, approximately 80% of them singletons. The sample was peripheral blood. All receptors derive from a woman aged 55 to 70 with acute or convalescent COVID-19.

This chain joins TRBV6-2 or TRBV6-3 and TRBJ2-2; TRBD1 is a possible D gene (6 bases). The CDR3 extends over 15 amino acids. The V end was cut by 4 bases, the J end by 7 bases, with 16 bases between. Germline V gene lookup returns CDR1 MNHEY and CDR2 SVGEGT. DNA of the CDR3: TGTGCCAGCAGTTCAGGGGCAAGTAAGGGCGGGGAGCTGTTTTTT. Protein sequence: CASSSGASKGGELFF.

The chain uses TRBV27 and TRBJ2-1, with TRBD2 matching 13 bases. V gave up 6 bases and J gave up 3 bases; unmatched junction bases: 5. The CDR3 has 16 amino acids. Germline-derived CDR1 and CDR2 are MNHEY and SMNVEV (reference sequence). The CDR3 loop is CASSTGLAGIYNEQFF. The CDR3 bases are TGTGCCAGCAGCACGGGACTAGCGGGGATCTACAATGAGCAGTTCTTC.

The chain has TRBV19 and TRBJ1-2; 7 bases fit TRBD1. V was pared by 1 base and J by 2 bases, with 4 bases of the junction left unmatched. The CDR3 contains 15 residues. Germline V lookup: CDR1 LNHDA, CDR2 SQIVND (reference sequence). CDR3 loop: CASSIVKGGNYGYTF. Written as DNA, the CDR3 is TGTGCCAGTAGTATAGTAAAAGGGGGCAACTATGGCTACACCTTC.

The genes are TRBV7-9 and TRBJ1-6; D gene uncertain. Germline CDR1 SEHNR, CDR2 FQNEAQ (reference sequence). Deletions cut 0 bases from V and 8 bases from J, with 11 bases between. This CDR3 is built from 15 residues. The CDR3 spells CASSLAVRKDSPLHF. CDR3 DNA: TGTGCCAGCAGCTTAGCGGTCAGAAAAGATTCACCCCTCCACTTT.

The V gene is TRBV3-1 (or the pseudogene TRBV3-2), the J gene TRBJ2-5, with TRBD1 matching over 9 bases. In germline, CDR1 is LGHDT, CDR2 YNNKEL (reference sequence). Trimming at V came to 1 base and at J to 5 bases, leaving 5 bases not matched to a gene. The CDR3 consists of 15 residues. This CDR3 is CASSQVGTGRETQYF. In nucleotides, the CDR3 is TGTGCCAGCAGCCAAGTGGGGACAGGGAGGGAGACCCAGTACTTC.

This clone turned up a few times. This chain joins TRBV19 and TRBJ2-1; D perhaps matches TRBD2 (5 bases). This CDR3 comprises 14 residues. V was cut by 3 bases and J by 9 bases, with 15 bases left in between. The germline V gene encodes CDR1 LNHDA and CDR2 SQIVND (reference sequence). For the CDR3, the DNA is TGTGCCAGTAGTATGAGGAGAGCTGAGGGTGAGCAGTTCTTC. Its translation is CASSMRRAEGEQFF.

The table lists this clone with a few counts. The chain carries TRBV28 and TRBJ1-5, with TRBD1 matching 9 bases. This CDR3 spans 17 amino acids. Trimming cost V 2 bases and J 9 bases; bases outside gene matches: 14. Germline V gives CDR1 MDHEN, CDR2 SYDVKM. The CDR3 protein is CASSLLYGTGISRPQHF. The DNA of the CDR3 is TGTGCCAGCAGTTTACTGTATGGGACAGGGATTTCTAGGCCCCAGCATTTT.

The V and J genes are TRBV5-6 and TRBJ1-2; 8 nucleotides line up with TRBD1. The CDR3 is made up of 17 amino acids. The junction had 12 bases not matched to a gene; V was cut back by 1 base and J by 4 bases. Germline V lookup: CDR1 SGHDT, CDR2 YYEEEE. The CDR3 loop is CASSLPGTGRLVYGYTF. In DNA, the CDR3 is TGTGCCAGCAGCTTGCCCGGGACAGGCCGCTTGGTCTATGGCTACACCTTC.

This clone has a handful of counts. This chain uses TRBV12-2 with TRBJ2-1; TRBD2 is the table's D call, not checked against the DNA. TRBV12-2 is given as a pseudogene. This CDR3 has 19 amino acids. Written as DNA, the CDR3 is TGTGCAAGTCGCTCCCGCCACGGACTAGCGGGGGTTACCTACAATGAGCAGTTCTTC. This sequence encodes CASRSRHGLAGVTYNEQFF.

This clone was recorded a few times. Written as DNA, the CDR3 is TGTGCCAGCAGCCCAGGACAGGGGGGAGCAGATACGCAGTATTTT. Amino acid sequence: CASSPGQGGADTQYF. V is TRBV5-6 and J is TRBJ2-3; 10 bases fit TRBD1. With 4 bases clipped from V and 4 bases from J, the junction kept 6 bases outside the gene matches. The V gene's germline CDR1 is SGHDT and CDR2 YYEEEE. The CDR3 runs 15 residues.

The V gene is TRBV30, the J gene TRBJ1-2; D call uncertain. The CDR3 is 13 amino acids. The V end lost 2 bases, the J end lost 2 bases, and 9 bases lay between the germline ends. CDR1 and CDR2 (germline): GTSNPN, SVGIG (reference sequence). The DNA for the CDR3 is TGTGCCTGGAGTCTCGGACTGAACTATGGCTACACCTTC. Translation gives CAWSLGLNYGYTF.

The rearrangement uses TRBV12-3 or TRBV12-4 and TRBJ1-1; TRBD1 is a possible D gene (5 bases). V was cut by 6 bases and J by 1 base, with 9 bases left in between. CDR3 length: 13 residues. The CDR3 loop reads CASRATENTEAFF. The DNA of the CDR3 is TGTGCCAGCAGGGCGACAGAGAACACTGAAGCTTTCTTT.

The chain combines TRBV9 with TRBJ2-1, with D perhaps matching TRBD2 (6 bases). Germline V CDR1 and CDR2: SGDLS, YYNGEE. The CDR3 runs 12 residues. With 4 bases removed from V and 9 bases from J, the gap between germline ends came to 11 bases. Written as DNA, the CDR3 is TGTGCCAGCAGCCCGGGACTGAGTGAGCAGTTCTTC. It yields the protein CASSPGLSEQFF.

A single count supports this clone. The V and J genes are TRBV4-2 and TRBJ1-1; 12 bases are shared with TRBD1. This CDR3 contains 18 residues. Trimming took 6 bases from V and 5 from J; bases not matched to a gene: 16. Germline V lookup: CDR1 LGHNA, CDR2 YNFKEQ. The CDR3 region has the DNA TGTGCCAGCAGGCCAGTACCGGGACAGGGGGCAAGGGGAACTGAAGCTTTCTTT. It codes for CASRPVPGQGARGTEAFF.

The genes are TRBV19 and TRBJ2-3; 7 bases match TRBD1. This CDR3 region has 13 residues. V shed 7 bases and J 3 bases; nucleotides not matched to a gene: 4. CDR1 and CDR2 (germline): LNHDA, SQIVND (reference sequence). CDR3 sequence (DNA): TGTGCCAGTAATGTACAGGGGACAGATACGCAGTATTTT. It specifies CASNVQGTDTQYF.

The V call is TRBV5-1, the J call TRBJ2-5, with 9 bases matching TRBD2. Per germline, CDR1 SGHRS and CDR2 YFSETQ. The length of the CDR3 is 16 residues. The V gene end was trimmed by 0 bases and the J gene end by 5 bases; junction bases not matched to a gene: 8. The CDR3 here is CASSLGGASGEETQYF. In DNA, the CDR3 is TGCGCCAGCAGCTTGGGAGGGGCTAGCGGGGAGGAGACCCAGTACTTC.

J is TRBJ1-2 and V is TRBV9; 9 bases match TRBD1. Germline assignment: CDR1 SGDLS and CDR2 YYNGEE. CDR3 length: 13 residues. The ends lost 4 bases at V and 6 bases at J; junction bases unmatched: 4. The CDR3, as DNA: TGTGCCAGCAGCAACCGGGACAGGGATGGCTACACCTTC. Amino acids: CASSNRDRDGYTF.

This clone was picked up one time. The junction differs from germline at one of its ends, possibly a read error. The chain is built from TRBV3-1 (or the pseudogene TRBV3-2) and TRBJ2-3; TRBD2 matches 10 bases. Germline V gene sequence: CDR1 LGHDT, CDR2 YNNKEL (reference sequence). The CDR3 runs 21 residues. The CDR3 loop is CASGQDAGFRGTSEGTDTQYF. As DNA, the CDR3 is TGTGCCAGCGGCCAAGATGCGGGGTTCAGGGGGACTAGCGAGGGAACAGATACGCAGTATTTT.

This chain links TRBV11-2 with TRBJ1-3, with TRBD1 matching over 7 bases. The CDR3 loop spans 15 amino acids. V lost 8 bases to trimming and J lost 1 base; unmatched junction nucleotides: 8. CDR1 is SGHAT and CDR2 is FQNNGV in the germline V gene. The CDR3 is CASGDRDRSGNTIYF. CDR3 nucleotide sequence: TGTGCCAGCGGTGACAGGGATCGGTCTGGAAACACCATATATTTT.

This chain connects TRBV5-8 to TRBJ2-3; 9 bases match TRBD1. From germline, CDR1 is SGHTS and CDR2 YDEGEE. J was trimmed by 1 base and V by 1 base; bases with no gene match: 4. The CDR3 length is 16 residues. The CDR3 loop reads CASSLYWDRGTDTQYF. Here the CDR3 DNA reads TGTGCCAGCAGCTTGTATTGGGACAGGGGCACAGATACGCAGTATTTT.

The chain links TRBV3-1 (or the pseudogene TRBV3-2) to TRBJ1-3, with D possibly matching TRBD1 (5 bases). Germline values: CDR1 LGHDT, CDR2 YNNKEL (reference sequence). V lost 4 bases and J lost 4, with 11 bases in between. The CDR3 has 14 residues. CDR3: CASSRRDSGNTIYF. Here the CDR3 DNA reads TGTGCCAGCAGCCGTCGGGACTCGGGAAACACCATATATTTT.

The chain uses TRBV4-1 and TRBJ1-1; 7 nucleotides agree with TRBD1. J lost 2 bases, V lost 8 bases, and 8 bases had no gene match. CDR1 MGHRA and CDR2 YSYEKL come from the germline V gene. CDR3 size: 14 residues. The CDR3 is CASRETGKNTEAFF. The DNA for the CDR3 is TGCGCCAGCCGGGAGACAGGGAAAAACACTGAAGCTTTCTTT.

This rearrangement joins TRBV29-1 to TRBJ1-5, with 8 bases fitting TRBD1. Per the germline V gene, CDR1 is SQVTM and CDR2 is ANQGSEA. The junction had 9 bases not matched to a gene; V was cut back by 7 bases and J by 7 bases. The CDR3 is made up of 13 amino acids. This CDR3 reads CSATDRGGQPQHF. The CDR3 DNA follows: TGCAGCGCTACCGACAGGGGCGGCCAGCCCCAGCATTTT.

The V gene is TRBV5-1, the J gene TRBJ2-1; D may be TRBD1 (5 bases). The CDR3 consists of 13 residues. V lost 0 bases and J 9 bases, leaving 10 bases between the germline ends. In germline, CDR1 is SGHRS, CDR2 YFSETQ. CDR3 nucleotide sequence: TGCGCCAGCAGCTTGGCTGGGGCCGGTGAGCAGTTCTTC. Translation: CASSLAGAGEQFF.

V usage is TRBV27 and J usage is TRBJ1-1, with TRBD1 matching over 10 bases. The germline V gene has CDR1 MNHEY and CDR2 SMNVEV (reference sequence). The trim removed 5 bases at V and 2 bases at J, leaving 8 bases unmatched. CDR3 length: 16 amino acids. The chain's CDR3 is CASSTLTGGSNTEAFF. The CDR3 DNA follows: TGTGCCAGCAGTACTTTGACAGGGGGCTCAAACACTGAAGCTTTCTTT.

CDR3 in DNA: TGTGCCAGTAGTACTAGGATGAACACTGAAGCTTTCTTT. Its protein is CASSTRMNTEAFF. The J gene is TRBJ1-1, the V gene TRBV19, with D unresolved. The CDR3 loop spans 13 amino acids. The germline V gene has CDR1 LNHDA and CDR2 SQIVND (reference sequence). V was clipped by 4 bases and J by 0 bases, with 6 bases between them.